This T cell receptor (beta chain) was observed in a study of cytomegalovirus exposure and HLA in healthy donors (dated by TCRdb to 2016 to 2017). For context, the study as a whole: According to an earlier analysis of 587 of the donors, 150 million to 200 million T cells yielded roughly 100 million unique TCR beta sequences and approximately 300 Gb of sequence data. HLA typing covered class I and class II loci at four-digit resolution. Every repertoire in the discovery cohort had been generated on one and the same sequencing platform. In addition to the first cohort of several hundred subjects, a separate validation cohort of approximately 110 different subjects was used. To study patterns of TCR occurrence, a later analysis re-analyzed previously published TCR beta repertoires from under 750 donors and added high-resolution HLA genotyping. Using immunosequencing, the study profiled T cell repertoires from 500 to 800 subjects and related those repertoires to cytomegalovirus serostatus. A later genetic analysis took genome-wide SNP genotypes for 398 of the 666 donors and used that subset as a discovery cohort. Of the 300 to 500 genotyped donors, approximately 81% were placed in the genetic ancestry cluster associated with self-reported Caucasian donors. An early release covering about 600 HLA-typed donors comprised approximately 290 gigabases of sequencing data and roughly 86 million unique TCR sequences. An earlier analysis of 450 to 750 of the donors used high-throughput TCR beta sequencing to judge whether each TCR beta V gene segment behaved as functional or pseudogenic. Because of strong linkage in the cohort, 5 or 6 DR-DQ haplotypes were treated as single units for association and clustering. High-throughput TCR immunosequencing, statistical association of individual TCRs with disease status, and machine learning were combined to predict cytomegalovirus infection status. Donor age, sex, ethnicity and CMV serostatus were compiled together with the repertoire data. Rather than drawing on any new phenotypic data, the later analysis identified candidate immune exposures from TCR beta sequences and the way those sequences occurred across donors. Among a few hundred genotyped donors of the cohort, an average of about 240,000 unique TCR beta nucleotide sequences were sequenced per donor, roughly 20% of them non-productive. The number of donors typed differed by locus, with 629-630 for A, B, C, DRB1 and DQB1, 522 for DQA1, approximately 570 for DPA1, and some 440 for DPB1. The aim of the study was to test whether cataloging public T cell receptors could identify signatures of past pathogen exposure.

Library generation was performed with the immunoSEQ multiplex PCR assay. A mixture of 60 forward primers for TCR Vbeta segments and 13 reverse primers for TCR Jbeta segments was used in the multiplex PCR. A multiplex PCR assay on genomic DNA amplified the CDR3 region of rearranged TCR beta genes. The amplified TCR beta libraries were sequenced on the Illumina HiSeq System as 87-base-pair reads. The authors' analysis ran thus. In a later analysis, some 80 million unique TCR beta chains were counted across the 666 repertoires, and roughly 11 million of these chains were shared by at least two donors. To remove PCR and sequencing errors, raw reads were error-corrected and collapsed into unique sequences using a nearest-neighbor algorithm that merged closely related sequences. Alignment of CDR3 sequences to IMGT reference sequences was used to assign V, D and J gene segments. For a sequence to be retained, a match of at least six nucleotides was required to both a V gene segment and a J gene segment. A rearrangement was called productive if the CDR3 had no stop codons and remained in frame with V and J, and every other rearrangement was called non-productive. CDR3 was defined according to IMGT convention as the region running from the second conserved V-encoded cysteine to the conserved J-encoded phenylalanine. The earlier analysis of roughly 590 of the donors excluded sequences that lacked an unambiguous match to a single V gene segment. In an earlier analysis of a few hundred of the donors, V segments were called functional above 56.7% productive rearrangements and were called segregating when the between-donor standard deviation exceeded 5%. A statistical classification framework was developed to diagnose cytomegalovirus status using the catalog of TCR beta chain sequences. In a later analysis, TCR nucleotide sequences were compared against IMGT/GENE-DB human TR gene sequences so that V and J genes could be assigned. Using the TCRdist pipeline, a later analysis assigned CDR3 sequences along with most-parsimonious VDJ recombination scenarios. In a later analysis, each TCR beta chain was defined by its CDR3 amino acid sequence together with its V-gene family, and reads lacking a unique V-gene family were excluded. In a later analysis, some 600 highly shared, low-generation-probability nucleotide sequences were removed to address suspected cross-contamination and a sequencing artifact. A later analysis calculated a clonal expansion index for each public chain from normalized within-repertoire ranks of inferred template counts. In a later analysis, generation probabilities were computed with a VDJ recombination model fitted to out-of-frame rearrangements, and the resulting probabilities were checked against IGoR. Hypergeometric tests were used in a later analysis to score TCR-TCR, TCR-HLA and TCR-CMV co-occurrence, with a repertoire-size bias correction applied to the TCR pairs. In a later analysis, false discovery rates were estimated by permuting HLA or CMV assignments 20 times. In a later analysis, co-occurring TCRs were grouped using DBSCAN, and TCRdist sequence similarity was added for clustering within HLA-allele-positive subsets. Repertoires with fewer than 30,000 or more than 120,000 public chains were left out of co-occurrence clustering, as were four to six repertoires with anomalous nucleotide sharing. TCRdb provides this immuneACCESS table in a form limited to in-frame rearrangements. Some clones are lacking; in checked studies, under half of them reflect an unresolved V gene, and why the rest are absent is not known. That table furnishes V, J and clone size, whereas the DNA furnished D and trimming. This sample is represented by 55,000 to 65,000 clones; more than 65% of them were singletons. Just under 3% of the sample rests with the top ten.

The cohort was made up of approximately 670 healthy bone marrow donors. Cohort members were all nominally healthy when sampled, although unrecorded immune exposures were likely present. The donor was CMV seronegative and was included in the group of about 400 seronegative cohort members. Every donor gave a peripheral blood sample, and the peripheral blood mononuclear cells from that sample were used for TCR beta sequencing. Genomic DNA extraction from the blood cell samples was performed with the Qiagen DNeasy Blood Extraction Kit. Inclusive of the bounding cysteine and valine, the CDR3 is 12 residues long. Only the CDR3 portion is preserved as DNA: 36 bases, with reading frame beginning at the first base. Deletion took 8 bases off V and 7 bases off J, with a span of 15 bases between the germline ends. CDR1 and CDR2 (MNHNY, SVGAGI) derive from the germline V gene (reference sequence). Comments on this clone: The clone's antigen remains unknown. No qualities accompany the bases; no much larger clone lies one base away.

Study-wide conclusions, independent of this receptor: Presence/absence analyses assumed roughly uniform sequencing depth across donors, an assumption that may not hold. In vitro tests confirmed that a few of the cytomegalovirus-associated TCR beta chains recognize cytomegalovirus antigens. A cluster of highly shared sequence variants was judged likely to be a technical artifact of the sequencing pipeline. In a later genetic analysis, a missense DCLRE1C variant was associated with V-gene and J-gene trimming of TCR beta chains, and the association was replicated in an independent cohort. Because some donors lacked HLA typing at each locus, the association tests relied only on the typed subset. Correlated functional status among segregating V segments might reflect linkage disequilibrium, but an unknown experimental factor could not be ruled out. The cohort was sequenced for TCR beta chains only, and without alpha or paired-chain data the features that could be detected were limited. Across donors, most TCR sequences were observed very rarely, whereas some public TCRs were present in many individuals. In the study, around 150 TCR beta chains were listed as associated with cytomegalovirus. Approximately 18 rarely observed V segments, including chromosome 9 orphons, were excluded from the earlier analysis of about 600 of the donors because counts were too low. Because the 87-base-pair reads could not distinguish some IMGT-functional V segments, including TRBV6-2 and TRBV6-3, those segments were excluded. According to a later analysis, parvovirus B19, influenza, CMV and Epstein-Barr virus appeared linked to several top co-occurrence clusters. The only immune exposure information available for the cohort was CMV serostatus. The classifier was reported to diagnose cytomegalovirus status with high specificity and sensitivity in both the original and validation cohorts. In a later analysis, HLA-associated TCR beta chains showed more clonal expansion and lower generation probabilities than non-associated chains that were equally common. The authors suggested that the approach could potentially be extended to other disease states and immunological phenotypes. Compared with the roughly 700-donor mean, donors in an Asian-associated ancestry cluster had fewer N-insertions in productive TCRs, according to a later genetic analysis. Most CMV-associated TCR beta chains appeared to be HLA-restricted in a later analysis, and the HLA associations seemed to be driven largely by CMV exposure. A further reported finding was that TCR beta sequences accurately predicted the HLA-A and HLA-B alleles for most subjects in the first cohort. When HLA alleles, especially DR and DQ, strongly co-occurred, attributing TCR associations to individual alleles was difficult. In a later analysis, TCR association rates were found to vary across HLA loci, with the most associated TCRs seen for DRB1 alleles and the fewest for HLA-C alleles. An earlier analysis of approximately 570 of the donors showed that most TCR beta V segments appeared in productive rearrangements either about 87% or about 30% of the time, which broadly matched IMGT annotations. A later analysis associated 15,000 to 20,000 TCR beta sequences with specific HLA alleles at a false discovery rate of 0.05.

The sample consisted of PBMCs. Rearrangement joined TRBV6-6 to TRBJ2-7, with a tentative D gene TRBD1 over 6 matching bases. This receptor was obtained from a woman in her thirties in good health and CMV-seronegative. The CDR3 protein: CASSPGVGEQYV. The base sequence is TGTGCCAGCTCCCCAGGGGTGGGGGAGCAGTACGTC.